The 12 T cell receptor beta chains below all came from one sample that was sequenced in a study of blood T cell repertoires in COVID-19. The data were produced by immunoSEQ multiplex PCR, yet TCRdb's version contains in-frame clones alone and is incomplete. The data hold a few hundred thousand clones, with around 86% observed a single time. Input material: peripheral blood. All receptors come from a human donor in a cohort sampled during active COVID-19.

This clone appeared once. This rearrangement joins TRBV30 to TRBJ1-3, with D maybe TRBD1 (6 bases). CDR3 length: 16 residues. Germline V gene lookup returns CDR1 GTSNPN and CDR2 SVGIG (reference sequence). The V and J ends lost 3 bases and 0 bases respectively, with 15 bases between them. The CDR3 coding sequence is TGTGCCTGGAGGCTACAGGGCCTGAGCTCTGGAAACACCATATATTTT. Its translation is CAWRLQGLSSGNTIYF.

The V call is TRBV28, the J call TRBJ1-3; D not certain. V was cut by 2 bases and J by 0 bases, with 20 bases left in between. The length of the CDR3 is 19 residues. Germline loops: CDR1 MDHEN, CDR2 SYDVKM. CDR3 amino acids: CASSLGGHLEPRSGNTIYF. CDR3 nucleotide sequence: TGTGCCAGCAGTTTAGGTGGTCACCTAGAACCACGCTCTGGAAACACCATATATTTT. The full variable domain, its missing parts supplied by reference TRBV28 and TRBJ1-3, is DVKVTQSSRYLVKRTGEKVFLECVQDMDHENMFWYRQDPGLGLRLIYFSYDVKMKEKGDIPEGYSVSREKKERFSLILESASTNQTSMYLCASSLGGHLEPRSGNTIYFGEGSWLTVV.

The chain uses TRBV9 and TRBJ1-5; the D gene is possibly TRBD1 (6 bases). Germline CDR1 SGDLS, CDR2 YYNGEE. This CDR3 is 15 amino acids long. V shed 4 bases and J shed 5 bases, with 16 bases lying between them. CDR3 bases: TGTGCCAGCAGCCCCCAGGACAGACTCGATCAGCCCCAGCATTTT. Amino acid sequence: CASSPQDRLDQPQHF.

The V call is TRBV7-3, the J call TRBJ2-1; D possibly corresponds to TRBD1 (6 bases). Between the trimmed V and J ends, which lost 2 bases and 9 bases, there was a span of 11 bases. The germline CDR1 and CDR2 sequences are SGHTA and FQGTGA. This CDR3 region has 13 residues. The CDR3 sequence: CASSLVRGSEQFF. Here the CDR3 DNA reads TGTGCCAGCAGCTTAGTCAGGGGTAGTGAGCAGTTCTTC.

J is TRBJ1-5 and V is TRBV28, with D maybe TRBD1 (6 bases). This CDR3 is 15 amino acids long. CDR1 MDHEN and CDR2 SYDVKM come from the germline V gene. The V end lost 7 bases, the J end lost 5 bases, and 18 bases lay between the germline ends. CDR3 region: CASTYPTGTYQPQHF. The CDR3 DNA is TGTGCCAGCACCTACCCAACAGGGACCTATCAGCCCCAGCATTTT.

This chain connects TRBV12-3 or TRBV12-4 to TRBJ2-7; no definite D call. Trimming shortened V by 5 bases and J by 0 bases, and 8 bases separated the two germline ends. The CDR3 length is 13 residues. CDR3 bases: TGTGCCAGCAGTACAAGTACCTCCTACGAGCAGTACTTC. Its translation is CASSTSTSYEQYF.

DNA of the CDR3: TGTGCCAGTAGTATCTCACTGGACAGGGGGCACACCGGGGAGCTGTTTTTT. This encodes CASSISLDRGHTGELFF. V gene TRBV19 combines with J gene TRBJ2-2; 11 positions match TRBD1. This CDR3 has 17 residues. The V and J ends lost 3 bases and 3 bases, in that order; junction bases with no gene match: 6. Germline V CDR1 and CDR2: LNHDA, SQIVND (reference sequence).

This sequence joins TRBV5-1 and TRBJ1-1, with D possibly TRBD1 on 5 matching bases. The V end lost 0 bases, the J end lost 5 bases, and 14 bases lay between the germline ends. CDR1 is SGHRS and CDR2 is YFSETQ in the germline V gene. The length of the CDR3 is 15 residues. In nucleotides, the CDR3 is TGCGCCAGCAGCTTGGCCGAAGGGGCTGGGACTGAAGCTTTCTTT. Its translation is CASSLAEGAGTEAFF. The full variable domain, its missing parts supplied by reference TRBV5-1 and TRBJ1-1, is KAGVTQTPRYLIKTRGQQVTLSCSPISGHRSVSWYQQTPGQGLQFLFEYFSETQRNKGNFPGRFSGRQFSNSRSEMNVSTLELGDSALYLCASSLAEGAGTEAFFGQGTRLTVV.

The chain combines TRBV4-2 with TRBJ2-7; perhaps TRBD1 as D (8 bases). V dropped 2 bases and J dropped 4 bases, with 18 bases sitting between them. Germline CDR1 is LGHNA and CDR2 is YNFKEQ. The CDR3 is 16 residues long. CDR3 sequence (DNA): TGTGCCAGCAGCCAACGTACAGGGGGGGTGTCGTACGAGCAGTACTTC. Protein product: CASSQRTGGVSYEQYF.

CDR3 nucleotide sequence: TGTGCCAGCAGCTTAATTCTGTCCGGGGGGTACCAAGAGACCCAGTACTTC. As protein: CASSLILSGGYQETQYF. The chain combines TRBV7-2 with TRBJ2-5; 7 nucleotides match TRBD2. This CDR3 has 17 amino acids. Trimming at V came to 2 bases and at J to 0 bases, leaving 9 bases not matched to a gene. The germline V gene has CDR1 SGHTA and CDR2 FQGNSA.

V is TRBV29-1 and J is TRBJ2-3, with D possibly TRBD2 on 5 matching bases. The CDR3 loop spans 13 amino acids. Germline CDR1 SQVTM, CDR2 ANQGSEA. The V end was cut by 3 bases, the J end by 5 bases, with 12 bases between. The CDR3 loop is CSVDRAAGDTQYF. Written as DNA, the CDR3 is TGCAGCGTTGATAGGGCCGCGGGAGATACGCAGTATTTT.

The genes are TRBV18 and TRBJ2-7; 7 bases map to TRBD2. V lost 3 bases and J lost 3; bases outside the gene matches: 8. Germline CDR1 reads KGHSH; CDR2 reads LQKENI. This CDR3 spans 15 amino acids. The CDR3 protein is CASSPSSGAFYEQYF. CDR3 nucleotides: TGTGCCAGCTCACCTTCTAGCGGAGCCTTCTACGAGCAGTACTTC.